This passage covers 5 T cell receptor beta chains from one sample sequenced in a study of cytomegalovirus exposure and HLA in healthy donors. The primer mix had 60 Vbeta and 13 Jbeta primers. Libraries were prepared by immunoSEQ multiplex PCR; TCRdb keeps only in-frame clonotypes and omits some of them. The sample lists more than 95,000 clones; approximately 82% were seen once. Source material: PBMCs. Receptors originate from a man aged 35 to 55 in good health and CMV-seropositive.

This clone appeared a few times. The genes are TRBV9 and TRBJ2-1; 8 positions match TRBD1. Germline CDR1 SGDLS, CDR2 YYNGEE. This CDR3 has 15 residues. V shed 2 bases and J 8 bases; nucleotides not matched to a gene: 9. The CDR3 coding sequence is TGTGCCAGCAGCGTCGGACAGGGACGTATCGATGAGCAGTTCTTC. Translation: CASSVGQGRIDEQFF. Using reference TRBV9 and TRBJ2-1 for the parts outside the CDR3, the full variable domain is DSGVTQTPKHLITATGQRVTLRCSPRSGDLSVYWYQQSLDQGLQFLIQYYNGEERAKGNILERFSAQQFPDLHSELNLSSLELGDSALYFCASSVGQGRIDEQFFGPGTRLTVL.

V is TRBV6-6 and J is TRBJ1-4, with D maybe TRBD1 (6 bases). V lost 8 bases and J 4 bases, leaving 8 bases between the germline ends. Germline V CDR1 and CDR2: MNHNY, SVGAGI (reference sequence). The CDR3 sequence is 12 residues long. The CDR3 loop reads CASQGGNEKLFF. CDR3 bases: TGTGCCAGCCAAGGGGGTAATGAAAAACTGTTTTTT.

The V call is TRBV30, the J call TRBJ2-3; D gene ambiguous. Per germline, CDR1 GTSNPN and CDR2 SVGIG (reference sequence). CDR3 length: 11 amino acids. V was pared by 4 bases and J by 4 bases, with 6 bases between. The CDR3 region has the DNA TGTGCCTGGAAAGGAGCAGATACGCAGTATTTT. Protein: CAWKGADTQYF. Drawing the rest from reference TRBV30 and TRBJ2-3, the complete variable domain is SQTIHQWPATLVQPVGSPLSLECTVEGTSNPNLYWYRQAAGRGLQLLFYSVGIGQISSEVPQNLSASRPQDRQFILSSKKLLLSDSGFYLCAWKGADTQYFGPGTRLTVL.

The genes are TRBV6-5 and TRBJ1-6, with TRBD1 as a possible D gene (6 bases). Germline CDR1 is MNHEY and CDR2 is SVGAGI. V lost 2 bases and J 10 bases, leaving 15 bases between the germline ends. The CDR3 is 15 amino acids. CDR3 sequence reads: CASSYGPSGESPLHF. DNA of the CDR3: TGTGCCAGCAGTTACGGTCCATCAGGGGAGTCACCCCTCCACTTT.

The genes are TRBV29-1 and TRBJ2-3; 8 bases match TRBD1. V was clipped by 8 bases and J by 0 bases; unmatched bases: 7. The CDR3 runs to 14 residues. Germline V CDR1 and CDR2: SQVTM, ANQGSEA. The CDR3 DNA reads TGCAGCTCCCGGACAGGGCTTAGCACAGATACGCAGTATTTT. Protein: CSSRTGLSTDTQYF.